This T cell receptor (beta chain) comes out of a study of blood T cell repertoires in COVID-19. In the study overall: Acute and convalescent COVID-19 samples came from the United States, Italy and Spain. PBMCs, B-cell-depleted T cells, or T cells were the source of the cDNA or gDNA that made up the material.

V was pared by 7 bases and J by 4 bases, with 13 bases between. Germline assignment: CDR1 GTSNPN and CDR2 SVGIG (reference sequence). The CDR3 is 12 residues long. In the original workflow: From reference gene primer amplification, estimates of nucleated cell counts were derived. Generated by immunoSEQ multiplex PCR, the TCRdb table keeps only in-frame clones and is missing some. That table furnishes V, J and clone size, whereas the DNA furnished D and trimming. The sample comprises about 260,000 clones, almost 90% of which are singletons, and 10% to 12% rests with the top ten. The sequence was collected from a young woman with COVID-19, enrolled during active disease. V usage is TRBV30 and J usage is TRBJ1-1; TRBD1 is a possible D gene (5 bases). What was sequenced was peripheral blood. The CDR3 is CASRWGGTEAFF. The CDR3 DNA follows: TGTGCCTCCCGGTGGGGGGGCACTGAAGCTTTCTTT.